These T cell receptor beta chains were read from a single sample in a study of T cell changes during pregnancy in multiple sclerosis. Clones were sequenced by immunoSEQ multiplex PCR, and TCRdb holds only the in-frame ones, with some missing. Here the sample spans 35,000 or so clones, over 80% being singletons. Sample: CD4+ T cells from peripheral blood mononuclear cells, taken in the third trimester of pregnancy. The receptors come from a female donor in good health, enrolled as a control in a pregnancy study. The CDR3 runs from the conserved cysteine through the conserved F or W. Clone sizes are given selectively: once, few, many, or a class where the clone is expanded.

clone size: .
V gene: TRBV5-1
J gene: TRBJ2-3
CDR3 protein: CASSFRTNTDTQYF

clone size: .
V gene: TRBV6-1
J gene: TRBJ2-3
CDR3 protein: CASSEVSGGAPDTQYF

clone size: .
V gene: TRBV7-8
J gene: TRBJ2-7
CDR3 protein: CASSSPGHLPYEQYF

clone size: .
V gene: TRBV6-5
J gene: TRBJ1-4
CDR3 protein: CASSSTGREKLFF

clone size: .
V gene: TRBV28
J gene: TRBJ1-2
CDR3 protein: CASSPGQGLYGYTF

clone size: .
V gene: TRBV7-9
J gene: TRBJ1-5
CDR3 protein: CASSQQGSNQPQHF

clone size: .
V gene: TRBV29-1
J gene: TRBJ1-1
CDR3 protein: CSVVQGAPGPTEAFF

clone size: .
V gene: TRBV28
J gene: TRBJ1-3
CDR3 protein: CASSYPGEAGNTIYF

clone size: .
V gene: TRBV28
J gene: TRBJ1-1
CDR3 protein: CASIKGGPRAFF

clone size: .
V gene: TRBV19
J gene: TRBJ1-3
CDR3 protein: CASSPDRGRNTIYF

clone size: .
V gene: TRBV6-5
J gene: TRBJ2-7
CDR3 protein: CASSYYTGEGYEQYF

clone size: .
V gene: TRBV10-1
J gene: TRBJ2-3
CDR3 protein: CASSESQSDTQYF

clone size: .
V gene: TRBV6-5
J gene: TRBJ2-7
CDR3 protein: CASSYSTGRAYEQYF

clone size: .
V gene: TRBV2
J gene: TRBJ2-1
CDR3 protein: CASSGVRGGPYNEQFF

clone size: .
V gene: TRBV5-1
J gene: TRBJ1-6
CDR3 protein: CASSLGADYNSPLHF

clone size: .
V gene: TRBV28
J gene: TRBJ2-7
CDR3 protein: CASSLRGEQYF

clone size: .
V gene: TRBV7-9
J gene: TRBJ2-6
CDR3 protein: CASSKPPGLAGAGANVLTF

clone size: once
V gene: TRBV27
J gene: TRBJ2-2
CDR3 protein: CASSLGGRSATGELFF

clone size: .
V gene: TRBV28
J gene: TRBJ1-1
CDR3 protein: CASSPRGSTLNTEAFF

clone size: .
V gene: TRBV15
J gene: TRBJ1-2
CDR3 protein: CATSRDRGRTNYGYTF

clone size: .
V gene: TRBV10-3
J gene: TRBJ1-2
CDR3 protein: CAISEDGDFGYTF

clone size: .
V gene: TRBV19
J gene: TRBJ1-5
CDR3 protein: CASSDWRGQPQHF

clone size: .
V gene: TRBV30
J gene: TRBJ1-2
CDR3 protein: CAWSAFSILFYGYTF

clone size: .
V gene: TRBV7-9
J gene: TRBJ1-3
CDR3 protein: CASSFDGGSGNTIYF

clone size: .
V gene: TRBV7-7
J gene: TRBJ2-2
CDR3 protein: CASSVQGASTGELFF

clone size: .
V gene: TRBV25-1
J gene: TRBJ2-1
CDR3 protein: CASRQDNEQFF

clone size: once
V gene: TRBV10-1
J gene: TRBJ2-3
CDR3 protein: CASSESGGRTDTQYF

clone size: .
V gene: TRBV27
J gene: TRBJ2-1
CDR3 protein: CASSFPTGGPTEQFF

clone size: .
V gene: TRBV29-1
J gene: TRBJ1-4
CDR3 protein: CSAREGIEKLFF

clone size: once
V gene: TRBV28
J gene: TRBJ2-7
CDR3 protein: CASRRSGTQAYEQYF

clone size: .
V gene: TRBV6-5
J gene: TRBJ2-7
CDR3 protein: CASRGPGGEQYF

clone size: .
V gene: TRBV7-2
J gene: TRBJ2-1
CDR3 protein: CASSLVGAGGNNEQFF

clone size: once
V gene: TRBV29-1
J gene: TRBJ1-4
CDR3 protein: CSVGQGEKLFF

clone size: .
V gene: TRBV19
J gene: TRBJ1-2
CDR3 protein: CASSIERGLGGYTF

clone size: .
V gene: TRBV11-2
J gene: TRBJ2-7
CDR3 protein: CASSPSPGQSYEQYF

clone size: .
V gene: TRBV19
J gene: TRBJ1-6
CDR3 protein: CATGRGALNSPLHF

clone size: .
V gene: TRBV5-6
J gene: TRBJ2-1
CDR3 protein: CASSLIEGLAVYNEQFF

clone size: .
V gene: TRBV5-6
J gene: TRBJ2-1
CDR3 protein: CASSLWGDAVGYNEQFF

clone size: .
V gene: TRBV6-5
J gene: TRBJ2-5
CDR3 protein: CASSGDRAAQTQYF

clone size: .
V gene: TRBV15
J gene: TRBJ1-1
CDR3 protein: CATSRHRGGGNTEAFF

clone size: .
V gene: TRBV4-1
J gene: TRBJ2-5
CDR3 protein: CASSATMTSGLQETQYF

clone size: .
V gene: TRBV5-1
J gene: TRBJ2-3
CDR3 protein: CASSLGPSGITDTQYF

clone size: .
V gene: TRBV4-2
J gene: TRBJ1-2
CDR3 protein: CASSLGGDLASLRGYTF

clone size: .
V gene: TRBV7-3
J gene: TRBJ2-5
CDR3 protein: CASSQRGGQETQYF

clone size: .
V gene: TRBV18
J gene: TRBJ2-7
CDR3 protein: CASSPPMSEQYF

clone size: .
V gene: TRBV5-1
J gene: TRBJ2-1
CDR3 protein: CASSLPLNRELSYNEQFF

clone size: .
V gene: TRBV30
J gene: TRBJ2-3
CDR3 protein: CAWSVSENTQYF

clone size: .
V gene: TRBV14
J gene: TRBJ1-6
CDR3 protein: CASSRGGRVERSPLHF

clone size: .
V gene: TRBV11-2
J gene: TRBJ2-7
CDR3 protein: CASSSSGRSYEQYF

clone size: .
V gene: TRBV6-5
J gene: TRBJ2-3
CDR3 protein: CARLLAGTPADTQYF

clone size: .
V gene: TRBV5-5
J gene: TRBJ2-5
CDR3 protein: CASSLKRTSQETQYF